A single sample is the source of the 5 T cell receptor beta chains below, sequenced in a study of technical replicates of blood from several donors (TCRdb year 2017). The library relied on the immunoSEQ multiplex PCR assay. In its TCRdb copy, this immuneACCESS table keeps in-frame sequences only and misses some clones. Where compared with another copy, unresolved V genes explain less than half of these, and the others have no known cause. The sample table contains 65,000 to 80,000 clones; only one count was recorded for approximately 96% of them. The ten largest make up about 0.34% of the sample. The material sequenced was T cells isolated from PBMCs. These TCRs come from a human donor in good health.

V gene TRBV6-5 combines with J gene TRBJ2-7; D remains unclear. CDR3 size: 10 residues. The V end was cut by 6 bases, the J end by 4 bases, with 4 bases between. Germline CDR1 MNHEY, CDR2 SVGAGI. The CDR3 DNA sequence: TGTGCCAGCAGGCTATACGAGCAGTACTTC. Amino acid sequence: CASRLYEQYF.

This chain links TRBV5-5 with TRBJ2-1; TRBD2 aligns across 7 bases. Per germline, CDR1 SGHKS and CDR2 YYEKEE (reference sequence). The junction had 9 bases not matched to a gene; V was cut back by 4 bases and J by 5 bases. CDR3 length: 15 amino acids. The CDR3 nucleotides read TGTGCCAGCAGCCCCTCTAGCGGAATTAACAATGAGCAGTTCTTC. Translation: CASSPSSGINNEQFF.

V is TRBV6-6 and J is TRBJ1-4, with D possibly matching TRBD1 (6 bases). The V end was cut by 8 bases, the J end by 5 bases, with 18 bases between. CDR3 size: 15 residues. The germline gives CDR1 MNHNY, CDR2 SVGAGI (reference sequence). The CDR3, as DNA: TGTGCCAGCCTAAGGGGGTCTGGATTCAATGAAAAACTGTTTTTT. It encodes CASLRGSGFNEKLFF.

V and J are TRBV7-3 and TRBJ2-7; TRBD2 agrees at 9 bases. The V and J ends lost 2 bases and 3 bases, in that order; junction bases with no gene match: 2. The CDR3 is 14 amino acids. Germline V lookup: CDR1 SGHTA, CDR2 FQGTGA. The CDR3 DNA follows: TGTGCCAGCAGCTTAGCGGGAGGGAGCTACGAGCAGTACTTC. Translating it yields CASSLAGGSYEQYF.

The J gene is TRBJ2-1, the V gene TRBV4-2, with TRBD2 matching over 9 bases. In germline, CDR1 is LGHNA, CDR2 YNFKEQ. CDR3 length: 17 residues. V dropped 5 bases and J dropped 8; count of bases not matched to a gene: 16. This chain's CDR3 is CASSTGGVAGVKDEQFF. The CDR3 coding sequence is TGTGCCAGCAGCACTGGAGGCGTAGCGGGGGTTAAGGATGAGCAGTTCTTC.